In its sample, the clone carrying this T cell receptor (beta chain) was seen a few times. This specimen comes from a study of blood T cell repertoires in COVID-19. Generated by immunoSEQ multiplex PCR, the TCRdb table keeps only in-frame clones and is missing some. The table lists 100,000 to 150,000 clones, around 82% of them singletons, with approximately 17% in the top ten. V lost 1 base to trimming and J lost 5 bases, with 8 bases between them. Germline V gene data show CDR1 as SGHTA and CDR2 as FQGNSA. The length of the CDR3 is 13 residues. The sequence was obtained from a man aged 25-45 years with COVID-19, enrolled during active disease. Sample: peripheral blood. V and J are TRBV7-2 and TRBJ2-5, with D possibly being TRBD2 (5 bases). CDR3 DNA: TGTGCCAGCAGCTTAGGGCTAGCTGAGACCCAGTACTTC. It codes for CASSLGLAETQYF.